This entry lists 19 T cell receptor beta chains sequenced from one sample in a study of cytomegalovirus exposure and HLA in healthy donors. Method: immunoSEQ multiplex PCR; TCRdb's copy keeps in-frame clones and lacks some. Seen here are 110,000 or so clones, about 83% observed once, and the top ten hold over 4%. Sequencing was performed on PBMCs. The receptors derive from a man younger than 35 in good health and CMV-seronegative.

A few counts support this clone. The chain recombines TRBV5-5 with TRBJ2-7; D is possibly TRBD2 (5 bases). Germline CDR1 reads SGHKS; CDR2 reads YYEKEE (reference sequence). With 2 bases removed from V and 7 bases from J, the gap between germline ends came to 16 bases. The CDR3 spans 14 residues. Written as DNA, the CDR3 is TGTGCCAGCAGCTTCCTCCCGGACTCCCCGGAGCAGTACTTC. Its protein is CASSFLPDSPEQYF.

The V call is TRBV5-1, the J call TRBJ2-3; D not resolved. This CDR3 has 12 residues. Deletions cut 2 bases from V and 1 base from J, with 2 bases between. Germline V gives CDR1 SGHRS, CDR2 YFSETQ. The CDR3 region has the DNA TGCGCCAGCAGCTTCGGCACAGATACGCAGTATTTT. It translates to CASSFGTDTQYF. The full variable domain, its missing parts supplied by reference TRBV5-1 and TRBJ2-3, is KAGVTQTPRYLIKTRGQQVTLSCSPISGHRSVSWYQQTPGQGLQFLFEYFSETQRNKGNFPGRFSGRQFSNSRSEMNVSTLELGDSALYLCASSFGTDTQYFGPGTRLTVL.

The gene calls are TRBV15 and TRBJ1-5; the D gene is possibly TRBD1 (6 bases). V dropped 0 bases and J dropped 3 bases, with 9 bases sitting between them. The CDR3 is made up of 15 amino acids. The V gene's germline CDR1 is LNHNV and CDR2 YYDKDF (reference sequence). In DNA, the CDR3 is TGTGCCACCAGCAGAGAAACAGGGCACAATCAGCCCCAGCATTTT. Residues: CATSRETGHNQPQHF.

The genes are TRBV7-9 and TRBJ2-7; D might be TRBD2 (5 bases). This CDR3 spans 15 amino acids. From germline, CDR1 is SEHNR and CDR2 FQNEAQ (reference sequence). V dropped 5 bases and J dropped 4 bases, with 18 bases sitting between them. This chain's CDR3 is CASSPPSGPGYEQYF. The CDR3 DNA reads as TGTGCCAGCAGCCCCCCCTCCGGTCCGGGATACGAGCAGTACTTC.

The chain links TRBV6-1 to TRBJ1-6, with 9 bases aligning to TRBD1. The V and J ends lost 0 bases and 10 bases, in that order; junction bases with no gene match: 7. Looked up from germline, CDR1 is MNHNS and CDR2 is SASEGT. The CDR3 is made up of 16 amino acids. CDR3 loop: CASSEAGTGRWSPLHF. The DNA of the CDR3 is TGTGCCAGCAGTGAAGCGGGGACAGGGCGCTGGTCACCCCTCCACTTT.

The CDR3 DNA is TGTGCCAGCAGTTCCACAGGCTTCCAGCCGCCCCAGCATTTT. Translating gives CASSSTGFQPPQHF. V usage is TRBV6-5 and J usage is TRBJ1-5; perhaps TRBD1 as D (5 bases). The germline CDR1 and CDR2 sequences are MNHEY and SVGAGI. Trimming left V 4 bases short and J 9 bases short, with 16 bases between. CDR3 length: 14 amino acids.

The CDR3 protein is CAWRGDRANQETQYF. The DNA for the CDR3 is TGTGCCTGGAGGGGGGACAGGGCAAACCAAGAGACCCAGTACTTC. This rearrangement joins TRBV30 to TRBJ2-5; 9 bases are shared with TRBD1. This CDR3 comprises 15 residues. Germline trimming cut 3 bases from V and 0 bases from J; bases unmatched to any gene: 5. In germline, CDR1 is GTSNPN, CDR2 SVGIG (reference sequence).

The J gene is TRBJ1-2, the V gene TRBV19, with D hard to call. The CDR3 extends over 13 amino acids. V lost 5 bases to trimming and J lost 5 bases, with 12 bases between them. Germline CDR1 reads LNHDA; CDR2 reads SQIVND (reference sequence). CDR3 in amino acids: CASSPGAIYGYTF. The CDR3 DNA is TGTGCCAGTAGTCCCGGAGCGATATATGGCTACACCTTC.

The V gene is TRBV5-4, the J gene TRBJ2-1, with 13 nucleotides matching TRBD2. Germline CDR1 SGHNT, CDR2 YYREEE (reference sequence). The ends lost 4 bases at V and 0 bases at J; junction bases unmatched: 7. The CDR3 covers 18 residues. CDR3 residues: CASSKGLAGVNSYNEQFF. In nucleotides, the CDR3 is TGTGCCAGCAGCAAAGGACTAGCGGGAGTCAACTCCTACAATGAGCAGTTCTTC.

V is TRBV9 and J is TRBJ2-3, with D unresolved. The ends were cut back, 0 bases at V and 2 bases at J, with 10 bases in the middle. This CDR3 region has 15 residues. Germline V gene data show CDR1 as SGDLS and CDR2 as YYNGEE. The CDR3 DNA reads TGTGCCAGCAGCGTAGCTAGAGCCAACACAGATACGCAGTATTTT. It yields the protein CASSVARANTDTQYF.

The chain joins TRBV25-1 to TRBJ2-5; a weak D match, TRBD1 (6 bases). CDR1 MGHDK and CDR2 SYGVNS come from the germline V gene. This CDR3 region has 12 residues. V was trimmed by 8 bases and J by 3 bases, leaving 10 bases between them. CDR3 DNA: TGTGCCAGCTGGACAGCTGAAGAGACCCAGTACTTC. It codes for CASWTAEETQYF.

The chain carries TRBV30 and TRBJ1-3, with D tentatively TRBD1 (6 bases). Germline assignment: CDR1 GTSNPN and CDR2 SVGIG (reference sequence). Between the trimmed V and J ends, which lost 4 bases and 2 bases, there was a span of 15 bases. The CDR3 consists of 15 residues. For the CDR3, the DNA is TGTGCCTGGAAGTCAGGGGTTCCCCCTGGAAACACCATATATTTT. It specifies CAWKSGVPPGNTIYF. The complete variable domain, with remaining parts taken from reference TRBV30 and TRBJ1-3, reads SQTIHQWPATLVQPVGSPLSLECTVEGTSNPNLYWYRQAAGRGLQLLFYSVGIGQISSEVPQNLSASRPQDRQFILSSKKLLLSDSGFYLCAWKSGVPPGNTIYFGEGSWLTVV.

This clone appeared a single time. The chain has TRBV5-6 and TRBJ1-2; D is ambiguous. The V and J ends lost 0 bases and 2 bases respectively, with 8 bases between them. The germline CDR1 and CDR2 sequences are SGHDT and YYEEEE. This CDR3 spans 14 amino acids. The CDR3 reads CASSLGLENYGYTF. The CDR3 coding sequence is TGTGCCAGCAGCTTGGGCTTGGAGAACTATGGCTACACCTTC.

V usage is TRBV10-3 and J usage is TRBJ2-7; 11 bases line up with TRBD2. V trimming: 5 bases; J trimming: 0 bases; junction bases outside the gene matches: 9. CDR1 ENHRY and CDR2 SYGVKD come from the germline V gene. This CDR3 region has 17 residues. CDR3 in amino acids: CAISRWASGGSSYEQYF. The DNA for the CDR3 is TGTGCCATCAGTCGATGGGCTAGCGGGGGGAGCTCCTACGAGCAGTACTTC.

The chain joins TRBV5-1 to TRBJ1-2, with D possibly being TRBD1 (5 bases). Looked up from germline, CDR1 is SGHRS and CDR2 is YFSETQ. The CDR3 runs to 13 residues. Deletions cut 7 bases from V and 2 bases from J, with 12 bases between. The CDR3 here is CASAQGSNYGYTF. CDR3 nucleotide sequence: TGCGCCAGCGCGCAGGGCTCGAACTATGGCTACACCTTC.

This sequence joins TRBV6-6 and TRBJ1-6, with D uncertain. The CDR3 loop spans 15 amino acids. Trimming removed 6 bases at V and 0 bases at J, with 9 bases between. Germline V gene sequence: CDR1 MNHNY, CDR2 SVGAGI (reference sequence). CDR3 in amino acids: CASSIESSYNSPLHF. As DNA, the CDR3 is TGTGCCAGCAGCATCGAGAGCTCCTATAATTCACCCCTCCACTTT.

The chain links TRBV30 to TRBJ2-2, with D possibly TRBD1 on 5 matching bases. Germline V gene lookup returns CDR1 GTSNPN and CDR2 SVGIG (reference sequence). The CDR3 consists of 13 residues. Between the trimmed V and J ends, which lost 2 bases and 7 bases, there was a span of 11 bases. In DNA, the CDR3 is TGTGCCTGGAGTTCCCAGGGTAGCGGGGAGCTGTTTTTT. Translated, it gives CAWSSQGSGELFF. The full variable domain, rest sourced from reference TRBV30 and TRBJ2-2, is SQTIHQWPATLVQPVGSPLSLECTVEGTSNPNLYWYRQAAGRGLQLLFYSVGIGQISSEVPQNLSASRPQDRQFILSSKKLLLSDSGFYLCAWSSQGSGELFFGEGSRLTVL.

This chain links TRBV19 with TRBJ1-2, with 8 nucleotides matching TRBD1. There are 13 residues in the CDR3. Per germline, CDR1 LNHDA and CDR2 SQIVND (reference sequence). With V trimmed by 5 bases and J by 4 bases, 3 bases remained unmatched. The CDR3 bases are TGTGCCAGTAGTGCCACAGGGGGCTATGGCTACACCTTC. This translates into CASSATGGYGYTF.

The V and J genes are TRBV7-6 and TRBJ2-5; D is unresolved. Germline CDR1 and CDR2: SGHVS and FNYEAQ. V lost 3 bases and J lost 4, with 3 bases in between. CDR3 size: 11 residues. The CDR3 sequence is CASSFRETQYF. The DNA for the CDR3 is TGTGCCAGCAGCTTTAGAGAGACCCAGTACTTC.